Each of the 9 T cell receptor beta chains below was sequenced from the same sample in a study of read filtering for tumor transcriptome and immune sequencing. From roughly 400 ng of RNA, a library with molecular barcoded alpha/delta and beta/gamma adaptors was made. Each CDR3 protein gets one entry after TCRdb re-called the reads with MiXCR. The table lists 75,000 to 95,000 distinct CDR3 sequences, 20% to 25% of them singletons. Sequencing was carried out using a population of CD138-negative cells sorted from bone marrow. Source of these receptors: a donor over 35 with multiple myeloma.

The chain carries TRBV28 and TRBJ2-3; 10 positions agree with TRBD2. Germline CDR1 is MDHEN and CDR2 is SYDVKM. V was clipped by 4 bases and J by 5 bases; unmatched bases: 6. This CDR3 is 15 amino acids long. This CDR3 reads CASSWSSGGLDTQYF. In DNA form, the CDR3 reads TGTGCCAGCAGTTGGTCTAGCGGGGGTTTAGATACGCAGTATTTT.

Concerning this clonotype itself: A much larger clone lies a single base off, so this may be a read error. J is TRBJ2-7 and V is TRBV11-2; D is perhaps TRBD1 or TRBD2 (5 bases each). The CDR3 is 17 amino acids. Trimming cost V 2 bases and J 1 base, with 18 bases left between them. CDR1 is SGHAT and CDR2 is FQNNGV in the germline V gene. The CDR3 nucleotides read TGTGCCAGCAGCTTATCCAGTTGCCGGGACCGTTCCTACGAGCAGTACTTC. Translated, it gives CASSLSSCRDRSYEQYF.

A few counts support this clonotype. A much bigger clone sits one base away, suggesting this may be a read error. V usage is TRBV28 and J usage is TRBJ1-5; 9 bases align to TRBD1. Germline CDR1 and CDR2: MDHEN and SYDVKM. This CDR3 contains 16 residues. The CDR3: CASSPDRGGSSQPQHF. In DNA, the CDR3 is TGTGCCAGCAGTCCGGACAGGGGAGGCAGCAGTCAGCCCCAGCATTTT. Supplemented by reference TRBV28 and TRBJ1-5, the full variable domain reads DVKVTQSSRYLVKRTGEKVFLECVQDMDHENMFWYRQDPGLGLRLIYFSYDVKMKEKGDIPEGYSVSREKKERFSLILESASTNQTSMYLCASSPDRGGSSQPQHFGDGTRLSIL.

This clonotype was counted many times. The chain combines TRBV5-1 with TRBJ2-1; D not resolved. Germline V gene lookup returns CDR1 SGHRS and CDR2 YFSETQ. V was cut by 0 bases and J by 1 base, with 8 bases left in between. This CDR3 region has 15 residues. Here the CDR3 reads CASSLDPESYNEQFF. CDR3 nucleotide sequence: TGCGCCAGCAGCTTGGACCCAGAATCCTACAATGAGCAGTTCTTC.

Worth noting for this clonotype: A much bigger clone sits one base away, suggesting this may be a read error. This sequence joins TRBV20-1 and TRBJ2-1, with D tentatively TRBD1 or TRBD2 (6 bases each). V shed 1 base and J shed 6 bases, with 13 bases lying between them. Germline-derived CDR1 and CDR2 are DFQATT and SNEGSKA (reference sequence). The CDR3 is 14 residues long. CDR3 residues: CSARASVGANEQFF. Here the CDR3 DNA reads TGCAGTGCTAGAGCTAGCGTGGGGGCCAATGAGCAGTTCTTC.

This clonotype was seen many times. This chain links TRBV10-3 with TRBJ1-1; D unresolved. V lost 5 bases to trimming and J lost 0 bases, with 7 bases between them. This CDR3 spans 13 amino acids. Germline V gives CDR1 ENHRY, CDR2 SYGVKD. The CDR3 DNA reads TGTGCCATCAGTCAAGGGATGAACACTGAAGCTTTCTTT. Its protein product is CAISQGMNTEAFF.

This clonotype was observed a few times. This sequence may be a read error, since a much larger clone differs from it by one base. CDR3 sequence (DNA): TGTGCCAGCAGTTACGATTTCGGTCACAATGAGCGGTTCTTC. Its translation: CASSYDFGHNERFF. This rearrangement joins TRBV6-2 or TRBV6-3 to TRBJ2-1; D not certain. This CDR3 contains 14 residues. The V gene's germline CDR1 is MNHEY and CDR2 SVGEGT.

CDR3 protein: CASSRGLHEKNTEAFF. The CDR3 nucleotides are TGTGCCAGCAGCCGGGGGCTTCATGAGAAGAACACTGAAGCTTTCTTT. The chain carries TRBV6-6 and TRBJ1-1; D might be TRBD1 (6 bases). The germline V gene has CDR1 MNHNY and CDR2 SVGAGI (reference sequence). CDR3 length: 16 amino acids. Trimming left V 6 bases short and J 1 base short, with 18 bases between.

In regard to this clonotype: A read error may explain this, as a much larger clone is one base away. The chain couples TRBV7-9 to TRBJ2-5, with D perhaps matching TRBD1 (5 bases). The CDR3 sequence is 14 residues long. Germline-derived CDR1 and CDR2 are SEHNR and FQNEAQ (reference sequence). V shed 10 bases and J shed 1 base, with 16 bases lying between them. CDR3 coding DNA: TGTGCCAACAGTCCTCAGACAGTCCAAGAGACCCAGTACTTC. It is translated as CANSPQTVQETQYF.